This TCR beta chain was observed in a study of spatial heterogeneity in lung cancer. As for time point: sample taken at primary tumor resection. Without sorting, whole RNA was sequenced from tumor, nontumor lung or frozen PBMC. The V end was cut by 5 bases, the J end by 4 bases, with 17 bases between. The germline CDR1 and CDR2 sequences are DFQATT and SNEGSKA (reference sequence). This CDR3 comprises 14 residues. MiXCR, run by TCRdb on the 5' RACE reads, gives a single entry per CDR3 protein. The sample has about 39,000 distinct CDR3 sequences; 4.5% to 6% are singletons. The sequence came from a male donor with early-stage non-small cell lung cancer. V is TRBV20-1 and J is TRBJ1-1; D may be TRBD1 (5 bases). This specimen was PBMCs, taken at surgery. This CDR3 is CSAPAGGMITEAFF. The CDR3 coding sequence is TGCAGTGCTCCGGCGGGGGGAATGATCACTGAAGCTTTCTTT.